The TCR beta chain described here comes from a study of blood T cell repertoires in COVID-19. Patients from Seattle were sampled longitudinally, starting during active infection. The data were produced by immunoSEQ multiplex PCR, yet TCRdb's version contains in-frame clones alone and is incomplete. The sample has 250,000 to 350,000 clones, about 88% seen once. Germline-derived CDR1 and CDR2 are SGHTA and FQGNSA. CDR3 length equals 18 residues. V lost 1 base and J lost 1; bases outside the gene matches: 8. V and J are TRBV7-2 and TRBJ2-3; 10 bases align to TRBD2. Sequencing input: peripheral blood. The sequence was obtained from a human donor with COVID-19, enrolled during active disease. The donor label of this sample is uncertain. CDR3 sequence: CASSLVFLAGVGTDTQYF. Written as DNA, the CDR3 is TGTGCCAGCAGCTTAGTATTCCTAGCGGGAGTGGGCACAGATACGCAGTATTTT.